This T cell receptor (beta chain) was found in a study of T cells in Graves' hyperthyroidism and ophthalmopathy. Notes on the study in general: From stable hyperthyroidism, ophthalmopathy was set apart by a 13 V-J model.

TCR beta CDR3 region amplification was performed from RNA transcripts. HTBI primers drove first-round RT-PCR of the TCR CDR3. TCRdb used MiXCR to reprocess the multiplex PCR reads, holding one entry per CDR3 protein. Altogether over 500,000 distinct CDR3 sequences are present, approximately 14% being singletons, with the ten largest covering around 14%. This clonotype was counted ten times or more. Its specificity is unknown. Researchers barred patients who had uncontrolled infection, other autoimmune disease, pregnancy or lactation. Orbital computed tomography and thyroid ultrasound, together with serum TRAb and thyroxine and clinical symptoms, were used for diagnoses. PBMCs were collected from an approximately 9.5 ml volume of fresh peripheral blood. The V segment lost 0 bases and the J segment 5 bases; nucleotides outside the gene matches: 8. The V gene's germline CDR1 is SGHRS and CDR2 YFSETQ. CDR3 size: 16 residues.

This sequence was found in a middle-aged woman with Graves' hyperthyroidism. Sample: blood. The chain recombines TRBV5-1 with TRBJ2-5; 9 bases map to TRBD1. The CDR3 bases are TGCGCCAGCAGCTTGGCGGGGACAGGGAAAGTGGAGACCCAGTACTTC. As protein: CASSLAGTGKVETQYF.